This TCR beta chain was recorded in a study of blood T cell repertoires in COVID-19. Looking at the study overall: COVID-19 samples from acute and convalescent phases originated in the United States, Italy and Spain. PBMCs, B-cell-depleted T cells, or T cells provided the cDNA or gDNA that made up the material.

V shed 4 bases and J shed 0 bases, with 16 bases lying between them. From germline, CDR1 is LNHDA and CDR2 SQIVND (reference sequence). The CDR3 spans 16 residues. Original processing methods: It was from reference gene primer amplification that nucleated cell counts were estimated. Repertoires were generated with immunoSEQ multiplex PCR, while TCRdb's copy carries only in-frame clones and drops some. V, J and clone size are those of that table, while D and trimming were read from the DNA. In the table there are 230,000 or so clones, roughly 80% of which are singletons. The specimen was peripheral blood. This sequence originates from a man aged 25 to 40 with active or convalescent COVID-19. The chain combines TRBV19 with TRBJ2-7, with D possibly being TRBD1 (6 bases). The CDR3 is CASSKAGASTSYEQYF. The CDR3 nucleotides read TGTGCCAGTAGTAAGGCAGGGGCCTCTACCTCCTACGAGCAGTACTTC.